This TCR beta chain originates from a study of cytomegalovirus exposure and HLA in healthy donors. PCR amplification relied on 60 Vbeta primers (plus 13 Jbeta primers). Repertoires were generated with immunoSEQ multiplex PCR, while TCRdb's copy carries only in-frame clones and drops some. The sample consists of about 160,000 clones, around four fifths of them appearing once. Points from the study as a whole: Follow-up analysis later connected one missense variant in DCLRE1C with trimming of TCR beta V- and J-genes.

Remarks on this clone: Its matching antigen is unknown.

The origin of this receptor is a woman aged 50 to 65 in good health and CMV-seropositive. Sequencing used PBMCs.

The CDR3 region is CASSMPGMNTEAFF. The CDR3 DNA is TGTGCCAGTAGTATGCCAGGGATGAACACTGAAGCTTTCTTT. The rearrangement links TRBV19 to TRBJ1-1, with a tentative D call TRBD1 (5 bases). The V and J ends lost 3 bases and 0 bases respectively, with 8 bases between them. The CDR3 runs to 14 residues. Germline V lookup: CDR1 LNHDA, CDR2 SQIVND (reference sequence).